The next 5 T cell receptor beta chains were all read from a single sample in a study of blood T cell repertoires in COVID-19. Assay used: immunoSEQ multiplex PCR; TCRdb lists only in-frame clones, some missing. The table lists 250,000 or so clones, 75% to 95% of them singletons, with roughly 2.8% in the top ten. Sequenced sample: PBMCs or T cells enriched from blood (not recorded which). The receptors stem from a man between 40 and 49 years old who had been exposed to COVID-19.

The chain combines TRBV6-5 with TRBJ2-5; TRBD1 might be the D (7 bases). This CDR3 has 14 residues. Germline CDR1 MNHEY, CDR2 SVGAGI. V gave up 6 bases and J gave up 5 bases, with 16 bases separating them. In nucleotides, the CDR3 is TGTGCCAGCAGGGGGGGACAGTTATATGAGACCCAGTACTTC. Residues: CASRGGQLYETQYF.

CDR3 loop: CASSLQSSAAPGETQYF. CDR3 in DNA: TGTGCCAGCAGTTTACAGTCTAGCGCCGCCCCGGGGGAGACCCAGTACTTC. The gene calls are TRBV27 and TRBJ2-5, with D tentatively TRBD2 (6 bases). V was trimmed by 2 bases and J by 5 bases, leaving 21 bases between them. CDR1 is MNHEY, CDR2 SMNVEV, per germline (reference sequence). The CDR3 spans 17 residues.

The chain recombines TRBV28 with TRBJ2-3, with 10 bases matching TRBD1. The CDR3 contains 15 residues. Germline CDR1 and CDR2: MDHEN and SYDVKM. J lost 4 bases, V lost 3 bases, and 4 bases had no gene match. DNA for the CDR3: TGTGCCAGCAGTTTCTGGGGGACAGGGGCAGATACGCAGTATTTT. This sequence encodes CASSFWGTGADTQYF.

The J gene is TRBJ2-5, the V gene TRBV30; 8 bases map to TRBD2. The CDR3 is 13 residues long. Germline lookup yields CDR1 GTSNPN and CDR2 SVGIG (reference sequence). Losses at the gene ends were 5 bases for V and 5 bases for J; bases not matched to a gene: 7. CDR3 nucleotide sequence: TGTGCCTGGTGTGGTAGCGGGATCGAGACCCAGTACTTC. Its protein is CAWCGSGIETQYF.

The V and J genes are TRBV5-1 and TRBJ2-5, with 11 bases aligning to TRBD2. Germline V lookup: CDR1 SGHRS, CDR2 YFSETQ. CDR3 size: 14 residues. V lost 4 bases to trimming and J lost 5 bases; unmatched junction nucleotides: 4. The CDR3 spells CASSMGLADETQYF. The CDR3, as DNA: TGCGCCAGCAGCATGGGACTAGCGGACGAGACCCAGTACTTC.